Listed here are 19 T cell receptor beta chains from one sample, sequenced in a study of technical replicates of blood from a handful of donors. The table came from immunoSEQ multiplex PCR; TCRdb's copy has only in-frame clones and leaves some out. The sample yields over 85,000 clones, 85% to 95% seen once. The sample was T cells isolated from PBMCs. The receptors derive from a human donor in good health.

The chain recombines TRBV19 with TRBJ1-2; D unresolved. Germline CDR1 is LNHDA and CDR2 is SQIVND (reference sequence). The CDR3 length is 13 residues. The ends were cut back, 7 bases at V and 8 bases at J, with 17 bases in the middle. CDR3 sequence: CASIGGPVAGYTF. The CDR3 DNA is TGTGCCAGTATCGGAGGGCCGGTTGCGGGCTACACCTTC.

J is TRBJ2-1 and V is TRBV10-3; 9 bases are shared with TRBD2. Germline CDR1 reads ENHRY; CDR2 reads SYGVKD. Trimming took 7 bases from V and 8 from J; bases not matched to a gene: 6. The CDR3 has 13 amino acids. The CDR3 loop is CAIMDGTSYEQFF. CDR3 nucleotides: TGTGCCATCATGGACGGGACTAGCTATGAGCAGTTCTTC.

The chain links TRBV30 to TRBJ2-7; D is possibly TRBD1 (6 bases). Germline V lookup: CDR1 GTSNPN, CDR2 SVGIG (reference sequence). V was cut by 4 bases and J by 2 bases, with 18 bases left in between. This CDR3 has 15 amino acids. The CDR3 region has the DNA TGTGCCTGGACTGCCTTCCGGGACAAGGCCTACGAGCAGTACTTC. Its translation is CAWTAFRDKAYEQYF.

DNA for the CDR3: TGTGCCAGCAGCCAAGCTGCATCTAGCGGGAACACAGATACGCAGTATTTT. It is translated as CASSQAASSGNTDTQYF. V is TRBV4-2 and J is TRBJ2-3, with TRBD2 matching 9 bases. The junction had 7 bases not matched to a gene; V was cut back by 1 base and J by 2 bases. This CDR3 has 17 amino acids. Per germline, CDR1 LGHNA and CDR2 YNFKEQ.

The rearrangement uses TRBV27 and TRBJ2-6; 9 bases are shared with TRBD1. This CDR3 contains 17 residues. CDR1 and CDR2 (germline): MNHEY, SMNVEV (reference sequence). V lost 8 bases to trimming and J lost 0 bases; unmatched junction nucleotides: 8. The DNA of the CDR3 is TGTGCCAGCGGTCGGGGACAGGGATTCTCTGGGGCCAACGTCCTGACTTTC. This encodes CASGRGQGFSGANVLTF.

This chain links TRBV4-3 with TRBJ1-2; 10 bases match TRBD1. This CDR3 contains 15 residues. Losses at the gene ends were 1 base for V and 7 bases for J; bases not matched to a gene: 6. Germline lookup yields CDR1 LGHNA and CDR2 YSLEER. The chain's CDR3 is CASSQADRGRVGYTF. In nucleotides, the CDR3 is TGCGCCAGCAGCCAAGCTGACAGGGGGCGAGTTGGCTACACCTTC.

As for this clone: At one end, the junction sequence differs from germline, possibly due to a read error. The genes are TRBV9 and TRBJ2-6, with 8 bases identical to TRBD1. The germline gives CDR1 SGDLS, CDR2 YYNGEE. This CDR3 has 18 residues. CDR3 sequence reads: CASRDAGGSFSGANVLTF. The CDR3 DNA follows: TGCGCGTCTCGGGATGCAGGGGGCTCCTTCTCTGGGGCCAACGTCCTGACTTTC.

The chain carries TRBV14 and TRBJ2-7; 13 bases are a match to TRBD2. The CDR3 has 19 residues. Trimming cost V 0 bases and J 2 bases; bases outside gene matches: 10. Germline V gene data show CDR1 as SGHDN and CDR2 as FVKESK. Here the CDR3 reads CASSQDSGLAGYTTYEQYF. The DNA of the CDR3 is TGTGCCAGCAGCCAAGATTCGGGACTAGCGGGATACACGACCTACGAGCAGTACTTC.

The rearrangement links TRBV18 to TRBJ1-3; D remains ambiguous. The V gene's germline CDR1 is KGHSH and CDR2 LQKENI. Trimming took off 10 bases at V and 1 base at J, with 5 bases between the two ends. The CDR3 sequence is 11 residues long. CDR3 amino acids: CATLSGNTIYF. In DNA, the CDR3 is TGTGCCACCCTGTCTGGAAACACCATATATTTT.

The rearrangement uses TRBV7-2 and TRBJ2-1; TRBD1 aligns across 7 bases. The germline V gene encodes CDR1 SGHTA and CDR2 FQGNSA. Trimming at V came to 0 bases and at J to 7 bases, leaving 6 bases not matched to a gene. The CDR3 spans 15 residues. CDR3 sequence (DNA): TGTGCCAGCAGCTTAGCGTGGACAGGTCAGAATGAGCAGTTCTTC. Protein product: CASSLAWTGQNEQFF. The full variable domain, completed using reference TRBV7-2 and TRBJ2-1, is GAGVSQSPSNKVTEKGKDVELRCDPISGHTALYWYRQSLGQGLEFLIYFQGNSAPDKSGLPSDRFSAERTGGSVSTLTIQRTQQEDSAVYLCASSLAWTGQNEQFFGPGTRLTVL.

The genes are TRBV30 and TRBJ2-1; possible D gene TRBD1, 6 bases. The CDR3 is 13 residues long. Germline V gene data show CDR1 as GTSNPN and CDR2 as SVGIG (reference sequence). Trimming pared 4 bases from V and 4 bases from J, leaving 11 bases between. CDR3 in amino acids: CAWTGTLYNEQFF. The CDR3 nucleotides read TGTGCCTGGACGGGGACACTGTACAATGAGCAGTTCTTC.

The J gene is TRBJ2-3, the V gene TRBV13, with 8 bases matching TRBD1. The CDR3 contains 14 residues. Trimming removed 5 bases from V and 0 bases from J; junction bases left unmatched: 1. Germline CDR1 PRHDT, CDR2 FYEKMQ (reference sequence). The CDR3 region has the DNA TGTGCCAGCAGCCGGGACAGGAGCACAGATACGCAGTATTTT. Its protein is CASSRDRSTDTQYF.

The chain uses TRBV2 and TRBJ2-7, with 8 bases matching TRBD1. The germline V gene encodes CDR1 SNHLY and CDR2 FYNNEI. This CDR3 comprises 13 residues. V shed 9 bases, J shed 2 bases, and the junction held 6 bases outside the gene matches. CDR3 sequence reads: CARGQVPTYEQYF. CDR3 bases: TGTGCCAGGGGACAGGTCCCCACCTACGAGCAGTACTTC.

The CDR3 protein is CASSQVARYNEQFF. In DNA form, the CDR3 reads TGCGCCAGCAGCCAAGTGGCCAGATACAATGAGCAGTTCTTC. The chain couples TRBV4-3 to TRBJ2-1; the D is unclear. The length of the CDR3 is 14 residues. The germline V gene has CDR1 LGHNA and CDR2 YSLEER. The germline V and J ends were trimmed by 1 base and 4 bases, with 8 bases remaining between them.

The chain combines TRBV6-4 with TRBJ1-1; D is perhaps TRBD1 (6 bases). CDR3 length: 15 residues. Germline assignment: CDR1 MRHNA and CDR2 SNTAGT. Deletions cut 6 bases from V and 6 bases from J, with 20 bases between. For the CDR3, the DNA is TGTGCCAGCAGCGCCTCCGTTACAGGGACCGCTGAAGCTTTCTTT. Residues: CASSASVTGTAEAFF.

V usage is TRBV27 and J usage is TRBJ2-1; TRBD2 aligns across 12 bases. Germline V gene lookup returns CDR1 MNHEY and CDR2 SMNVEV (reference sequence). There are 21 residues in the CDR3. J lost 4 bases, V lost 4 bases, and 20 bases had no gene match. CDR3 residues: CASSYRLPGQGTSGPYNEQFF. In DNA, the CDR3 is TGTGCCAGCAGTTATCGACTCCCGGGACAGGGGACTAGCGGGCCGTACAATGAGCAGTTCTTC.

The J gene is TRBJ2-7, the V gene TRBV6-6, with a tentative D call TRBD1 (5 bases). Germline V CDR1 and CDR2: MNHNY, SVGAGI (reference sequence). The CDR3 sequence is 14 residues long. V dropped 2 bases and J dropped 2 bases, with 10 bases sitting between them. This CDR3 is CASSYRRQPYEQYF. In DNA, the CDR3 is TGTGCCAGCAGTTACCGAAGACAGCCCTACGAGCAGTACTTC.

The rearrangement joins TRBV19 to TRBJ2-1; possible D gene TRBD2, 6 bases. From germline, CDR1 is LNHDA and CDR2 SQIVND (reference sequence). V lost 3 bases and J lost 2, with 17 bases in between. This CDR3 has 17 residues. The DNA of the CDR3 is TGTGCCAGTAGTATCACCCCAGGGACTCGCCCCTACAATGAGCAGTTCTTC. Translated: CASSITPGTRPYNEQFF. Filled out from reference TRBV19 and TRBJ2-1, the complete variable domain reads DGGITQSPKYLFRKEGQNVTLSCEQNLNHDAMYWYRQDPGQGLRLIYYSQIVNDFQKGDIAEGYSVSREKKESFPLTVTSAQKNPTAFYLCASSITPGTRPYNEQFFGPGTRLTVL.

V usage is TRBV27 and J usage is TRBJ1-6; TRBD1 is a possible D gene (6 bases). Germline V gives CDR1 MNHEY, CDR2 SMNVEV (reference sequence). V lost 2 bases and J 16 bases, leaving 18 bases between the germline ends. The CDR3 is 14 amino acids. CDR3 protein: CASSLRTPGDRLHF. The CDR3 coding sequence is TGTGCCAGCAGTTTACGAACCCCAGGAGACAGGCTCCACTTT.